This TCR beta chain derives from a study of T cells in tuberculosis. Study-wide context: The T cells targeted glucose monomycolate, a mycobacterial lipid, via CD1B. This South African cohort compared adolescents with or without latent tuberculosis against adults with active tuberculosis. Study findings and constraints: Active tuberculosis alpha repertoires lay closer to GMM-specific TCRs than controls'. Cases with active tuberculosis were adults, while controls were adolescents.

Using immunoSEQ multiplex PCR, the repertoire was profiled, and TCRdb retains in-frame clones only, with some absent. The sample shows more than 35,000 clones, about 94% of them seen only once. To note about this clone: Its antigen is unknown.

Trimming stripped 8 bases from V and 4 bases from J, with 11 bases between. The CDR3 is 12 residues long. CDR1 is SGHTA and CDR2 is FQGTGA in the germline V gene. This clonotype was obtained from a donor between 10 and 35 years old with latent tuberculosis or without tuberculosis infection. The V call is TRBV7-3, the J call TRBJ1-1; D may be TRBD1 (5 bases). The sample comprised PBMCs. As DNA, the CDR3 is TGTGCCAGCGCCAGCGGGGCCACTGAAGCTTTCTTT. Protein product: CASASGATEAFF. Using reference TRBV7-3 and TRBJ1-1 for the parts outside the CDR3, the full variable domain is GAGVSQTPSNKVTEKGKYVELRCDPISGHTALYWYRQSLGQGPEFLIYFQGTGAADDSGLPNDRFFAVRPEGSVSTLKIQRTERGDSAVYLCASASGATEAFFGQGTRLTVV.